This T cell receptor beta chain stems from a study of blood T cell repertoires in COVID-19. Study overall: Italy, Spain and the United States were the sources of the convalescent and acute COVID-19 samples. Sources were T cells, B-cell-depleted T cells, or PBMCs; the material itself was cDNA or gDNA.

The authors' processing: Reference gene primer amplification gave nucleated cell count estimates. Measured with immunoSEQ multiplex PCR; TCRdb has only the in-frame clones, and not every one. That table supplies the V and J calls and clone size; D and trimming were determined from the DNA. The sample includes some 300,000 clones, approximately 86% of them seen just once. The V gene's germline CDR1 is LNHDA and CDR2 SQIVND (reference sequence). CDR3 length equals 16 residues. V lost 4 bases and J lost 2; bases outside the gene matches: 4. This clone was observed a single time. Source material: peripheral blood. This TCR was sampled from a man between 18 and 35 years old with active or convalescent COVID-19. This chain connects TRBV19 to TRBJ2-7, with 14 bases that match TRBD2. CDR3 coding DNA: TGTGCCAGTAGTACCCTGGGACTAGCGGGAGCCTACGAGCAGTACTTC. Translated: CASSTLGLAGAYEQYF.